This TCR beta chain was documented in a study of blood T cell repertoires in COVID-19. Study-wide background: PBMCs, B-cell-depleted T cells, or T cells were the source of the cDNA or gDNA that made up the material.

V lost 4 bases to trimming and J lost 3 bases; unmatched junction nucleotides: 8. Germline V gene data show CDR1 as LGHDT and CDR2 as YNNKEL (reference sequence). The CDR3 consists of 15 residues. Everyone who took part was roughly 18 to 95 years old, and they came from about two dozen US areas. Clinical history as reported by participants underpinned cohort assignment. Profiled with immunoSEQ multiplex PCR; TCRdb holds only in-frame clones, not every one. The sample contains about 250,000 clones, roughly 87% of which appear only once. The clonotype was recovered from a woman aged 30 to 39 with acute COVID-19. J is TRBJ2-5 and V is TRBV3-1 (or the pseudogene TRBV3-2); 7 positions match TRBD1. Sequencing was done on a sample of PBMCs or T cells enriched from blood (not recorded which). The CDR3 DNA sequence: TGTGCCAGCAGCCTCATTGACGGGACAGAAGAGACCCAGTACTTC. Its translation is CASSLIDGTEETQYF.